This T cell receptor beta chain was recovered during a study of blood T cell repertoires in COVID-19. Across the whole study: The samples span acute and convalescent COVID-19 from the United States, Italy and Spain. From T cells, B-cell-depleted T cells, or PBMCs came the material, which was cDNA or gDNA.

Profiled with immunoSEQ multiplex PCR; TCRdb holds only in-frame clones, not every one. The sample shows hundreds of thousands of clones, approximately 90% of them seen only once. A COVID-19 case had been met by exposed participants during the 2 weeks before study entry. The CDR3 consists of 17 residues. Germline CDR1 LGHNA, CDR2 YNFKEQ. V gave up 2 bases and J gave up 2 bases; unmatched junction bases: 10. The TCR originated in a woman aged 18-29 years who had been exposed to COVID-19. The specimen sequenced was PBMCs or T cells enriched from blood (not recorded which). The chain recombines TRBV4-2 with TRBJ2-7, with 9 bases fitting TRBD2. CDR3 region: CASSQKETSGGTYEQYF. The CDR3, as DNA: TGTGCCAGCAGCCAAAAGGAGACTAGCGGAGGAACCTACGAGCAGTACTTC.